This T cell receptor beta chain derives from a study of T cells in Graves' hyperthyroidism and ophthalmopathy (dated by TCRdb to about 2019). Some background on the complete study: Peripheral blood samples were taken at the time of initial diagnosis, prior to any treatment. TCR V-J signatures able to tell the groups apart were searched for in a discovery cohort of 95 to 100 patients, of whom over 40 had Graves' ophthalmopathy and around 58 had stable Graves' hyperthyroidism. Prospective prediction of ophthalmopathy was tested in an independent validation cohort of approximately 19 hyperthyroidism patients and around 16 patients who later progressed to ophthalmopathy. For training and testing, the 100 or so patients in the discovery cohort were randomly divided in a 7:3 ratio. According to the paper, TCR Vbeta CDR3 sequencing was carried out on 120 to 150 peripheral blood samples, which came from fewer than 50 ophthalmopathy, approximately 72 hyperthyroidism and some 17 progressor patients. Once sampling was done, hyperthyroidism patients were given methimazole at a starting dose of 30 mg daily, whereas ophthalmopathy patients were given high-dose intravenous methylprednisolone. In about six Graves' hyperthyroidism patients, the study also compared T-cell repertoires from thyroid tissue with T-cell repertoires from blood.

Amplification of TCR beta CDR3 regions was carried out from RNA transcripts. A first-round RT-PCR of the TCR CDR3 used the HTBI primer set with the Qiagen OneStep RT-PCR kit. The libraries were constructed in a second round of multiplex PCR and then size-selected and purified. Libraries were sequenced paired-end with 100 bp reads on an Illumina HiSeq2000. On the authors' methods: SOAPnuke was used to process the raw data, removing reads that contained adapters or uncalled bases, had a mean Phred below 15, or lacked an exact match to the constant primer or identifier. COPE v1.2.5 was used to merge the high-quality paired reads, and each unique nucleotide sequence was defined as a clonotype. MiTCR v1.1 was used to align clonotypes to the IMGT TRBV, TRBD and TRBJ reference segments. The analysis was restricted to V-J combinations with a frequency above 0.0001, which together covered 99% to 99.2% of the repertoires. The TCS score was defined as the ratio of F50 (clonal expansion) to E x V (chaos), calculated using BLOSUM62-based TCRdist between CDR3 peptides within each V-J. Welch's t-statistics and random forest reduced just over 500 V-J features to around 14, which were used in a naive Bayes classifier (R e1071). In TCRdb, the public reads were trimmed at Q25 with fastp and aligned with MiXCR, with productive beta chains retained. Rows are combined by CDR3 protein, so each entry shows the most common genes and DNA. It is TCRdb's table, rather than the study itself, that gives the V and J calls and clone size. The sample table contains a few hundred thousand distinct CDR3 sequences; only one count was recorded for 15% to 18% of them. The top ten constitute approximately 7% of the sample.

Spanning cysteine to phenylalanine, the CDR3 consists of 15 amino acids. Of all the DNA, just the CDR3 is kept, 45 bases in frame from base 1. V is cut back by 5 bases and J by 6 bases, with 11 bases in the junction unmatched. CDR1 SNHLY and CDR2 FYNNEI are derived from the germline V gene. Broader findings and caveats from the paper: Sample size was not statistically predetermined, and blinding of investigators to group allocation was not performed. Ophthalmopathy was separated from stable hyperthyroidism by a 13 V-J signature model, with approximately 85% sensitivity and 81% to 82% specificity obtained in cross-validation and 80%/75% obtained in testing. Most expanded thyroid clonotypes (frequency above 0.001) were also detected in blood, suggesting blood repertoires may reflect thyroid immune responses. In validation, progression to ophthalmopathy was predicted by the model with 70.59% sensitivity and roughly 72% specificity, a median of approximately 7.1 months before onset.

As for this clonotype: Its target antigen remains unknown. No base quality values were provided; no much bigger clone lies one nucleotide off.

A patient counted as having stable Graves' hyperthyroidism if no progression to ophthalmopathy occurred over 18 months of follow-up. Hyperthyroidism patients were aged 18 to 65 years and newly diagnosed, with disease duration of less than 2 months. The study excluded patients with uncontrolled infections, other autoimmune diseases, pregnancy or lactation. Clinical symptoms, serum thyroxine and TRAb, thyroid ultrasound, and orbital computed tomography formed the basis for the diagnoses. PBMCs were isolated from about 10 ml of fresh peripheral blood by Ficoll-Paque density gradient centrifugation. Total RNA was extracted using Trizol reagent, and RNA quality was assessed on an Agilent 2100 Bioanalyzer.

Sequences were obtained from blood. Recombination connected TRBV2 to TRBJ2-3; TRBD2 agrees with 7 junctional bases. The receptor was derived from a young woman with Graves' hyperthyroidism. At the DNA level, the sequence is TGTGCCAGCAGTTCCGTGGGAGGGCCCGCGGATACGCAGTATTTT. Its amino acids are CASSSVGGPADTQYF.